Below are 10 T cell receptor beta chains sequenced from a single sample in a study of blood T cell repertoires in COVID-19. Sequenced by immunoSEQ multiplex PCR; TCRdb stores in-frame clones only, minus some. The sample includes under 50,000 clones, approximately 88% of them seen just once. The sample taken for sequencing was peripheral blood. Receptors originate from a woman in her 40s with acute or convalescent COVID-19.

The rearrangement joins TRBV5-8 to TRBJ1-5; D may be TRBD1 (6 bases). Trimming took off 4 bases at V and 3 bases at J, with 11 bases between the two ends. Germline CDR1 reads SGHTS; CDR2 reads YDEGEE. CDR3 length: 14 amino acids. The CDR3 sequence is CASSAWTDNQPQHF. CDR3 nucleotide sequence: TGTGCCAGCAGCGCATGGACAGACAATCAGCCCCAGCATTTT.

The rearrangement joins TRBV28 to TRBJ1-6; D gene uncertain. Germline CDR1 and CDR2: MDHEN and SYDVKM. V was clipped by 6 bases and J by 0 bases, with 15 bases between them. The CDR3 extends over 17 amino acids. This CDR3 reads CASRPPRGSSYNSPLHF. In DNA, the CDR3 is TGTGCCAGCAGGCCCCCACGAGGGAGCTCCTATAATTCACCCCTCCACTTT.

On this clone itself: The sample carries other DNA sequences with the same CDR3. The V and J genes are TRBV7-9 and TRBJ1-4; no definite D call. This CDR3 is 14 amino acids long. In germline, CDR1 is SEHNR, CDR2 FQNEAQ (reference sequence). V gave up 2 bases and J gave up 3 bases, with 7 bases separating them. The CDR3 is CASSLTGANEKLFF. CDR3 DNA sequence: TGTGCCAGCAGCTTAACCGGGGCTAATGAAAAACTGTTTTTT.

The CDR3 here is CASRRTGLGELFF. CDR3 nucleotide sequence: TGTGCCAGCAGACGAACAGGGCTGGGGGAGCTGTTTTTT. The V call is TRBV11-1, the J call TRBJ2-2; possible D gene TRBD1, 6 bases. The CDR3 extends over 13 amino acids. The V gene's germline CDR1 is SGHAT and CDR2 FQDESV (reference sequence). V lost 6 bases to trimming and J lost 8 bases, with 13 bases between them.

The chain has TRBV29-1 and TRBJ2-3, with 10 bases identical to TRBD2. CDR1 is SQVTM and CDR2 is ANQGSEA in the germline V gene. The V gene end was trimmed by 5 bases and the J gene end by 2 bases; junction bases not matched to a gene: 10. The CDR3 runs 16 residues. As DNA, the CDR3 is TGCAGCGTTCCGAACGGACTAGCGGAGTCCACAGATACGCAGTATTTT. As protein: CSVPNGLAESTDTQYF.

J is TRBJ1-1 and V is TRBV7-9; no definite D call. CDR1 and CDR2 from the germline V gene are SEHNR and FQNEAQ (reference sequence). V was pared by 1 base and J by 3 bases, with 18 bases between. This CDR3 has 17 residues. The CDR3 loop reads CASSLGMLGKRDTEAFF. The CDR3 DNA is TGTGCCAGCAGCTTAGGTATGCTCGGCAAACGGGACACTGAAGCTTTCTTT.

In its sample, this clone was seen a few times. The rearrangement uses TRBV28 and TRBJ2-3; 7 bases are shared with TRBD1. The CDR3 loop spans 15 amino acids. Unmatched junction bases numbered 2, after V lost 2 bases and J lost 0 bases. CDR1 is MDHEN and CDR2 is SYDVKM in the germline V gene. The CDR3 here is CASSLRDSSTDTQYF. CDR3 DNA sequence: TGTGCCAGCAGTTTAAGGGACAGCAGCACAGATACGCAGTATTTT. The variable domain in full, with the rest retrieved from reference TRBV28 and TRBJ2-3, is DVKVTQSSRYLVKRTGEKVFLECVQDMDHENMFWYRQDPGLGLRLIYFSYDVKMKEKGDIPEGYSVSREKKERFSLILESASTNQTSMYLCASSLRDSSTDTQYFGPGTRLTVL.

The rearrangement uses TRBV29-1 and TRBJ1-1; the D gene is possibly TRBD1 (5 bases). This CDR3 has 9 residues. Trimming removed 7 bases at V and 8 bases at J, with 8 bases between. The V gene's germline CDR1 is SQVTM and CDR2 ANQGSEA. For the CDR3, the DNA is TGCAGCGGGGGGAGGGAAGCTTTCTTT. Its translation: CSGGREAFF.

This sequence joins TRBV2 and TRBJ2-7; 9 positions agree with TRBD2. The CDR3 has 13 residues. CDR1 and CDR2 (germline): SNHLY, FYNNEI. Trimming cost V 6 bases and J 12 bases; bases outside gene matches: 12. CDR3 DNA: TGTGCCAGCAGGGCCTCGTGGCTAGCGGGGTGGTACTTC. Amino acid sequence: CASRASWLAGWYF.

The J gene is TRBJ2-5, the V gene TRBV7-2; 7 nucleotides agree with TRBD1. The CDR3 spans 13 residues. V was clipped by 7 bases and J by 3 bases; unmatched bases: 5. Germline V gene lookup returns CDR1 SGHTA and CDR2 FQGNSA. CDR3 bases: TGTGCCAGCACCCACAGGGGTAAAGAGACCCAGTACTTC. Translated, it gives CASTHRGKETQYF.